This T cell receptor beta chain was observed in a study of T cells in localized non-small cell lung cancer. CDR1 and CDR2 (germline): LGHNA, YNFKEQ. There are 16 residues in the CDR3. Deletions cut 3 bases from V and 3 bases from J, with 15 bases between. Profiled with immunoSEQ multiplex PCR; TCRdb holds only in-frame clones, not every one. The sample contains 30,000 or so clones, approximately 90% of which appear only once. The study, taken as a whole, reports: Heterogeneity within the tumor remains possible, as just one region underwent sequencing. Uninvolved neighboring lung showed the greatest T cell clonality, exceeding tumor.

Comment on this clone: Its antigen is still unknown.

The receptor comes from a woman aged 35 to 70 with stage I lung adenocarcinoma. The sequences come from peripheral blood, collected before any cancer treatment. This chain links TRBV4-2 with TRBJ2-1; possible D gene TRBD2, 5 bases. The CDR3, as DNA: TGTGCCAGCAGCCAGAACGCCGCCGGGATCTACAATGAGCAGTTCTTC. The encoded protein is CASSQNAAGIYNEQFF.